The 9 T cell receptor beta chains below come from one sample, sequenced in a study of shared clonotypes between healthy human individuals. Produced via immunoSEQ multiplex PCR; TCRdb's table is partial and in-frame only. The sample gives about 990,000 clones, approximately 80% of which show up once; 0.55% to 0.7% is in the top ten. The sequencing sample was made of memory CD4+ T cells from PBMCs. Subset in this sample: CD45RA-negative fraction. The receptors shown here come from a man aged 18 to 29 in good health. Some clones in this sample may be carry-over from other donors' samples.

The V call is TRBV19, the J call TRBJ1-5, with no clear D. CDR3 length: 16 residues. Germline V lookup: CDR1 LNHDA, CDR2 SQIVND (reference sequence). Deletions cut 5 bases from V and 4 bases from J, with 18 bases between. The CDR3 sequence: CASSPFPWEGNQPQHF. The CDR3 coding sequence is TGTGCCAGTAGTCCATTCCCGTGGGAGGGAAATCAGCCCCAGCATTTT.

V gene TRBV9 combines with J gene TRBJ2-1, with 7 bases that match TRBD2. Trimming removed 0 bases from V and 3 bases from J; junction bases left unmatched: 3. Germline CDR1 is SGDLS and CDR2 is YYNGEE. The CDR3 is made up of 15 amino acids. Here the CDR3 reads CASSVVGRRYNEQFF. CDR3 sequence (DNA): TGTGCCAGCAGCGTAGTCGGGAGGCGCTACAATGAGCAGTTCTTC.

In its sample, this clone was seen a few times. The identical CDR3 is also encoded by other nucleotide sequences in the sample. As DNA, the CDR3 is TGTGCCAGCAGCTTGGATGGGACATTCTATGGCTACACCTTC. This encodes CASSLDGTFYGYTF. The chain combines TRBV5-4 with TRBJ1-2; D is perhaps TRBD1 (6 bases). CDR3 length: 14 residues. V was cut by 0 bases and J by 4 bases, with 10 bases left in between. CDR1 is SGHNT and CDR2 is YYREEE in the germline V gene (reference sequence). Drawing the rest from reference TRBV5-4 and TRBJ1-2, the complete variable domain is ETGVTQSPTHLIKTRGQQVTLRCSSQSGHNTVSWYQQALGQGPQFIFQYYREEENGRGNFPPRFSGLQFPNYSSELNVNALELDDSALYLCASSLDGTFYGYTFGSGTRLTVV.

This clone was seen a handful of times. The genes are TRBV28 and TRBJ1-1; D remains unclear. Germline V CDR1 and CDR2: MDHEN, SYDVKM. Trimming cost V 2 bases and J 1 base, with 11 bases left between them. The CDR3 is 15 residues long. This chain's CDR3 is CASSLAGYRNTEAFF. The CDR3 nucleotides read TGTGCCAGCAGTTTAGCGGGGTATCGGAACACTGAAGCTTTCTTT.

J is TRBJ2-5 and V is TRBV2; 9 nucleotides align to TRBD1. The V and J ends lost 2 bases and 2 bases, in that order; junction bases with no gene match: 3. The CDR3 is 15 amino acids. Germline loops: CDR1 SNHLY, CDR2 FYNNEI. In DNA form, the CDR3 reads TGTGCCAGCAGTGAATACAGGGGGCGGCAAGAGACCCAGTACTTC. Amino acid sequence: CASSEYRGRQETQYF.

The chain combines TRBV6-6 with TRBJ2-2, with TRBD1 matching over 8 bases. There are 16 residues in the CDR3. Trimming took 6 bases from V and 7 from J; bases not matched to a gene: 13. Germline V CDR1 and CDR2: MNHNY, SVGAGI (reference sequence). CDR3 nucleotide sequence: TGTGCCAGCAGCATAGGGACTCAGACAGGGGTCGGGGAGCTGTTTTTT. Translating it yields CASSIGTQTGVGELFF.

The chain recombines TRBV5-5 with TRBJ1-5; TRBD1 matches 9 bases. With 3 bases clipped from V and 6 bases from J, the junction kept 16 bases outside the gene matches. The CDR3 totals 18 residues. CDR1 is SGHKS, CDR2 YYEKEE, per germline (reference sequence). In nucleotides, the CDR3 is TGTGCCAGCAGCTCGCGGTCTACAGGGGGCGAGGGGCGTCAGCCCCAGCATTTT. Its translation: CASSSRSTGGEGRQPQHF. Combining the CDR3 with reference TRBV5-5 and TRBJ1-5 gives the whole variable domain DAGVTQSPTHLIKTRGQQVTLRCSPISGHKSVSWYQQVLGQGPQFIFQYYEKEERGRGNFPDRFSARQFPNYSSELNVNALLLGDSALYLCASSSRSTGGEGRQPQHFGDGTRLSIL.

V and J are TRBV29-1 and TRBJ2-5, with 8 nucleotides matching TRBD1. This CDR3 spans 13 amino acids. V shed 6 bases and J 2 bases; nucleotides not matched to a gene: 5. CDR1 and CDR2 (germline): SQVTM, ANQGSEA. This CDR3 reads CSVRRTGQETQYF. The CDR3 DNA is TGCAGCGTCCGGAGGACAGGGCAAGAGACCCAGTACTTC.

With respect to this clone: With a far larger clone one base away, a read error is the likely cause. The rearrangement joins TRBV5-1 to TRBJ1-5, with a tentative D call TRBD1 (5 bases). The CDR3 extends over 15 amino acids. Trimming took 4 bases from V and 9 from J, leaving 20 bases between them. Germline V gene sequence: CDR1 SGHRS, CDR2 YFSETQ. CDR3 in amino acids: CASSKDTGSGRPQHF. CDR3 DNA sequence: TGCGCCAGCAGCAAGGACACCGGATCGGGTCGGCCCCAGCATTTT.